Each of the 4 T cell receptor beta chains below was sequenced from the same sample in a study of neoadjuvant anti-PD-1 for oral cavity cancer. Time point given: after neoadjuvant nivolumab, at surgical resection. Profiling relied on immunoSEQ multiplex PCR, and the TCRdb table lists in-frame clones only, not all of them. Among some 15,000 clones listed, roughly four fifths were seen once. This specimen was PBMCs, taken after nivolumab (anti-PD-1) treatment. All receptors derive from a person aged 40-85 years with oral cavity squamous cell carcinoma.

In its sample, this clone was seen a few times. The chain combines TRBV6-1 with TRBJ1-1; D is uncertain. The V end was cut by 3 bases, the J end by 1 base, with 18 bases between. Germline V gene data show CDR1 as MNHNS and CDR2 as SASEGT. The CDR3 totals 17 residues. In nucleotides, the CDR3 is TGTGCCAGCAGTGACCCTTACATTCGGACCCGGAACACTGAAGCTTTCTTT. Protein product: CASSDPYIRTRNTEAFF.

This clone was recorded a few times. This rearrangement joins TRBV11-1 to TRBJ1-1, with a tentative D call TRBD1 (6 bases). This CDR3 region has 14 residues. V was pared by 4 bases and J by 6 bases, with 15 bases between. Germline V CDR1 and CDR2: SGHAT, FQDESV (reference sequence). The CDR3 here is CASSSDTGIAEAFF. CDR3 in DNA: TGTGCCAGCAGCTCCGACACAGGGATCGCTGAAGCTTTCTTT.

This chain uses TRBV27 with TRBJ1-5; D possibly corresponds to TRBD1 (6 bases). V was pared by 6 bases and J by 7 bases, with 16 bases between. This CDR3 contains 14 residues. Germline CDR1 and CDR2: MNHEY and SMNVEV (reference sequence). This CDR3 is CASSLNRVGQPQHF. CDR3 nucleotide sequence: TGTGCCAGCAGCCTTAACAGGGTAGGCCAGCCCCAGCATTTT.

The rearrangement links TRBV7-3 to TRBJ1-1; D possibly corresponds to TRBD1 (5 bases). The germline V gene has CDR1 SGHTA and CDR2 FQGTGA. This CDR3 is built from 14 residues. With 2 bases removed from V and 1 base from J, the gap between germline ends came to 8 bases. DNA of the CDR3: TGTGCCAGCAGCTTATCGGGGCAGAACACTGAAGCTTTCTTT. Translated: CASSLSGQNTEAFF.